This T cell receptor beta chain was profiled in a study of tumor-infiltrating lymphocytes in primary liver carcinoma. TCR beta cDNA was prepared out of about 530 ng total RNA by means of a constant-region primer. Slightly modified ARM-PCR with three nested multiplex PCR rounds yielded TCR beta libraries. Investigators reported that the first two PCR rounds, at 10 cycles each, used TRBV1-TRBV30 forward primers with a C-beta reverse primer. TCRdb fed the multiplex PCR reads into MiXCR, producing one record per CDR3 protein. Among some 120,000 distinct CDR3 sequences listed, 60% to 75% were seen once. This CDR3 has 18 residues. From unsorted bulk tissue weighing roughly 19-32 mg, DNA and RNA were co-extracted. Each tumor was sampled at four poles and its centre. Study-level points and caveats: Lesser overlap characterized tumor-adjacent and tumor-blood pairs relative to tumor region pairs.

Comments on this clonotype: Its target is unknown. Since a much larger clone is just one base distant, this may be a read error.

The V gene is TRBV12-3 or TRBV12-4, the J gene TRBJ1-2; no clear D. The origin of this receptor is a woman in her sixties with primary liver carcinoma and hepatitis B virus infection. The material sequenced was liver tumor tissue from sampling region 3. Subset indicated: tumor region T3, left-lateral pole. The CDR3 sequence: CASSLFPPPGRTNYDYTF. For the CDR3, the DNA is TGTGCCAGCAGTTTATTCCCCCCCCCGGGGAGGACGAACTATGACTACACCTTC.